The rows below give T cell receptor beta chains drawn from one sample of a study of beta chain features in type 1 diabetes. The table came from immunoSEQ multiplex PCR; TCRdb's copy has only in-frame clones and leaves some out. The sample consists of around 45,000 clones, around 40% of them appearing once. The sequenced sample consisted of stem cell memory CD4+ T cells from blood. The source of these receptors is a man aged 25-45 years with type 1 diabetes. Each CDR3 is given with its conserved first and last residue. The D gene is left open where the match is weak. Clone size is stated in some rows and not others, as once, few, many or a class when expanded.

TRBV19	TRBJ2-4	-	-	TGTGCCAGTAGTGTGCGGGACAGTCGTGGTAGGGACTTC	CASSVRDSRGRDF
TRBV5-1	TRBJ2-5	-	-	TGCGCCAGCAGCTTGAGCACCGGGTCGTGGGAGACCCAGTACTTC	CASSLSTGSWETQYF
TRBV6-6	TRBJ2-2	-	TRBD2	TGTGCCAGCAGGACTAGCCCGGGCACCGGGGAGCTGTTTTTT	CASRTSPGTGELFF
TRBV14	TRBJ2-1	few	TRBD2	TGTGCCAGCAGCCCTACTCTAAGGGTTAGCGGGAGTCTTAGGAACAATGAGCAGTTCTTC	CASSPTLRVSGSLRNNEQFF
TRBV7-2	TRBJ2-5	few	TRBD2	TGTGCCAGCAGCTTAGATGGTAGCGGGTTCCTTAGGACCCAGTACTTC	CASSLDGSGFLRTQYF
TRBV7-2	TRBJ2-7	few	-	TGTGCCAGCAGCTTAGACAGCTTCTCCTACGAGCAGTACTTC	CASSLDSFSYEQYF
TRBV6-5	TRBJ2-1	-	-	TGTGCCAGCAGTCCCTTGACTAGATACAATGAGCAGTTCTTC	CASSPLTRYNEQFF
TRBV14	TRBJ2-7	-	-	TGTGCCAGCAGCCAAGGACTAACCCCCTACGAGCAGTACTTC	CASSQGLTPYEQYF
TRBV11-2	TRBJ1-1	-	TRBD1	TGTGCCAGCAGCTTTACAGGGGGAGGAACTGAAGCTTTCTTT	CASSFTGGGTEAFF
TRBV7-2	TRBJ2-7	-	TRBD2	TGTGCCAGCAGCCCTTTCCGGGAGGGCCTATCCTACGAGCAGTACTTC	CASSPFREGLSYEQYF
TRBV6-1	TRBJ2-5	-	TRBD2	TGTGCCAGCAGTGAAGGGTGGAGGGGACTAGCGGGAGTCGGAGGAGAGACCCAGTACTTC	CASSEGWRGLAGVGGETQYF
TRBV10-3	TRBJ1-2	few	TRBD1	TGTGCCATCAGTGCTGACAGGGTTGAGGGCTACACCTTC	CAISADRVEGYTF
TRBV28	TRBJ1-4	-	TRBD1	TGTGCCAGCAGTTCCCGAAGGACAGGGCTGGGTGAAAAACTGTTTTTT	CASSSRRTGLGEKLFF
TRBV5-1	TRBJ1-5	-	-	TGCGCCAGCAGCTTGGAAGGCGCCGGGAGCAATCAGCCCCAGCATTTT	CASSLEGAGSNQPQHF
TRBV6-5	TRBJ1-5	-	-	TGTGCCAGCAGCCTTAGACAGAATCAGCCCCAGCATTTT	CASSLRQNQPQHF
TRBV11-2	TRBJ2-7	-	TRBD1	TGTGCCAGCAGCTCCGGGACAGCAACCTACGAGCAGTACTTC	CASSSGTATYEQYF
TRBV28	TRBJ1-1	few	TRBD1	TGTGCCAGCAGTTCCCCCGACAGGGTAGCGGGAAAAGCTTTCTTT	CASSSPDRVAGKAFF
TRBV19	TRBJ1-5	few	-	TGTGCCAGCAGCGTGGGTGATCAGCCCCAGCATTTT	CASSVGDQPQHF
TRBV23-1	TRBJ2-7	many	TRBD1	TGCGCCAGCAGACACCCACCTGGGACAGGGAGGACCTACGAGCAGTACTTC	CASRHPPGTGRTYEQYF
TRBV28	TRBJ2-7	-	-	TGTGCCAGCAGTTCGACAGCCTACGAGCAGTACTTC	CASSSTAYEQYF
TRBV28	TRBJ1-1	-	-	TGTGCCAGCCTGCAGCCGGGCACTGAAGCTTTCTTT	CASLQPGTEAFF
TRBV29-1	TRBJ1-1	few	TRBD1	TGCAGCGGCGGGACAGGGGGCAGTTTTGGTGAAGCTTTCTTT	CSGGTGGSFGEAFF
TRBV7-9	TRBJ2-3	-	-	TGTGCCAGCAGCTCAGAAGGCGGAGATACGCAGTATTTT	CASSSEGGDTQYF
TRBV28	TRBJ2-1	few	-	TGTGCCAGCAGTTTCCACGGGTCCTACAATGAGCAGTTCTTC	CASSFHGSYNEQFF
TRBV18	TRBJ2-2	-	TRBD2	TGTGCCAGCTCACCACTACTAGCGGGGGTCACCGGGGAGCTGTTTTTT	CASSPLLAGVTGELFF
TRBV18	TRBJ2-1	-	TRBD2	TGTGCCAGCTCACCACTGACTAGCCGGGATGAGCAGTTCTTC	CASSPLTSRDEQFF
TRBV9	TRBJ2-1	-	-	TGTGCCAGCAGCGACCATGCTAGCGCACCTAACAATGAGCAGTTCTTC	CASSDHASAPNNEQFF
TRBV5-1	TRBJ2-2	few	-	TGCGCCAGCAGCTCGGGAGAACCCGGGGAGCTGTTTTTT	CASSSGEPGELFF
TRBV7-2	TRBJ2-7	few	-	TGTGCCAGCAGCTTATACTACGAGCAGTACTTC	CASSLYYEQYF
TRBV30	TRBJ2-3	-	-	TGTGCCTGGAGTGGGGGCAGGGTTAGGACAGATACGCAGTATTTT	CAWSGGRVRTDTQYF